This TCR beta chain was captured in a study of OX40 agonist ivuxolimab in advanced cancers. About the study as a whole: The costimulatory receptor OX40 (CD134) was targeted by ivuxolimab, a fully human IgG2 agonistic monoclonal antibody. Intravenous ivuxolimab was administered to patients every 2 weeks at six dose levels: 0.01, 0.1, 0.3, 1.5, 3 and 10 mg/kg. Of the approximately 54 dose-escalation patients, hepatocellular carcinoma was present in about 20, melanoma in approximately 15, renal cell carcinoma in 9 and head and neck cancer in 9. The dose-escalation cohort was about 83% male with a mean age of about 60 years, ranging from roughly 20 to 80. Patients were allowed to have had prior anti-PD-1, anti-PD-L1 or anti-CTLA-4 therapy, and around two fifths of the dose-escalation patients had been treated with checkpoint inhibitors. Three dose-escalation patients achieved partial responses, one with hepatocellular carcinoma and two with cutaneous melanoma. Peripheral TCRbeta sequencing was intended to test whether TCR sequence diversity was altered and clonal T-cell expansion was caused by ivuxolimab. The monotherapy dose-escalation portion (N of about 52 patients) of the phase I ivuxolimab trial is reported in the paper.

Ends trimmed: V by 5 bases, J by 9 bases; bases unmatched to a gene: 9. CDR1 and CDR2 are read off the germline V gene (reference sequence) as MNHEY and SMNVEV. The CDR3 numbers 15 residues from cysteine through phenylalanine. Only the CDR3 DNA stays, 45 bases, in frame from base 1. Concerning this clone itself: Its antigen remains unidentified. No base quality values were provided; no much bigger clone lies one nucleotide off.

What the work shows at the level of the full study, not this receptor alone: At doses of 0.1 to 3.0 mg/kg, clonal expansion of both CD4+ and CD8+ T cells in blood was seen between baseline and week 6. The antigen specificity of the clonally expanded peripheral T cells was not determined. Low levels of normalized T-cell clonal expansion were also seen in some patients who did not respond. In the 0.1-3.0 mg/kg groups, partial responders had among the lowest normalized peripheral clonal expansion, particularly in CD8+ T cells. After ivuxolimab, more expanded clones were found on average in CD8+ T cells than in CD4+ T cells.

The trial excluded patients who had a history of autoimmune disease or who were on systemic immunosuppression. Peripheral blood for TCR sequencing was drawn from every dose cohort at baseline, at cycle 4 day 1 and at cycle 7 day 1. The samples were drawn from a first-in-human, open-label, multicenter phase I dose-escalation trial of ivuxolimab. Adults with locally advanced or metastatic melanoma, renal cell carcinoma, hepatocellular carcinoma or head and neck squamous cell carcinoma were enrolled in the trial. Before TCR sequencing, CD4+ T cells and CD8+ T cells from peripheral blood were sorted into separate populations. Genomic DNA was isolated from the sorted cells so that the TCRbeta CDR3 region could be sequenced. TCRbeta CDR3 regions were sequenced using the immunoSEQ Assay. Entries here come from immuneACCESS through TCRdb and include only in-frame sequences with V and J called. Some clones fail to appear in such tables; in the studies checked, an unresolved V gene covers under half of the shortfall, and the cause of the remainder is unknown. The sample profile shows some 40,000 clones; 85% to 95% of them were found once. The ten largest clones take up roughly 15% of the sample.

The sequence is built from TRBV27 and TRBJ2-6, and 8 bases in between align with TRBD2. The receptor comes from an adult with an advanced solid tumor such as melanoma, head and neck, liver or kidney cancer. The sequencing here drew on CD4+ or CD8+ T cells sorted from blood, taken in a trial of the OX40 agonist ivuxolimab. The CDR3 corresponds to CASSPRGGVGNVLTF. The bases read TGTGCCAGCAGTCCCCGGGGGGGCGTGGGCAACGTCCTGACTTTC.